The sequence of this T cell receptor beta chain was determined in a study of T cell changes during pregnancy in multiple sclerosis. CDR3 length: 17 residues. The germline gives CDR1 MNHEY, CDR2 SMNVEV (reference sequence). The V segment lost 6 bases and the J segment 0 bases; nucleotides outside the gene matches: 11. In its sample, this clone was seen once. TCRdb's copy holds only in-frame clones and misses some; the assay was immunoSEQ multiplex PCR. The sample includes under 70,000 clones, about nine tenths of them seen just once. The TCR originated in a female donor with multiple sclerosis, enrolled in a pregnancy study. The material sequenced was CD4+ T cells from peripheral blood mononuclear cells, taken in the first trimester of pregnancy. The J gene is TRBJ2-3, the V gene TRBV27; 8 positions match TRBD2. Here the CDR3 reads CASSPGGRGVSTDTQYF. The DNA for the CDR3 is TGTGCCAGCAGCCCGGGGGGGCGGGGGGTTAGCACAGATACGCAGTATTTT.